This record concerns one T cell receptor (beta chain) sequence. Its antigen is currently unknown. V lost 1 base and J 11 bases, leaving 7 bases between the germline ends. The CDR3 has 11 amino acids. Germline CDR1 is KGHDR and CDR2 is SFDVKD. These data belong to a study of T cell responses to AZD1222 COVID-19 vaccine. For the study at large: Both about-4-week and about-12-week second-dose recipients were combined. Findings and caveats of the study: Following two doses of AZD1222, Spike-specific TCR breadth and depth rose. Reportedly, nearly half the spike-specific TCRs target unmutated variant regions.

The assay was immunoSEQ multiplex PCR, and TCRdb's table has in-frame clones only and misses some. Of roughly 100,000 clones in the sample, 88% were seen once. Sequencing was performed on peripheral blood, taken on day 0 of AZD1222 vaccination. The chain couples TRBV24-1 to TRBJ2-5; D is unresolved. The sequence came from an adult in good health. The CDR3 DNA reads TGTGCCACCAGTGATTTCCGGCGGCAGTACTTC. Its protein is CATSDFRRQYF.